The 31 T cell receptor beta chains in this list originate from one sample, sequenced in a study of cytomegalovirus exposure and HLA in healthy donors. The PCR ran on 60 Vbeta and 13 Jbeta primers. The method was immunoSEQ multiplex PCR; TCRdb's version includes in-frame clones alone and lacks a portion of them. Of some 120,000 clones detected, about 63% appear once; the ten largest clones hold approximately 1.5%. The sequenced sample consisted of PBMCs. The receptors derive from a man younger than 40 in good health and CMV-seropositive.

The chain has TRBV11-2 and TRBJ1-1; the D is unclear. With 2 bases removed from V and 11 bases from J, the gap between germline ends came to 12 bases. The germline V gene encodes CDR1 SGHAT and CDR2 FQNNGV. CDR3 length: 12 amino acids. Written as DNA, the CDR3 is TGTGCCAGCAGCTTATATGGCAGTAAGGCTTTCTTT. It specifies CASSLYGSKAFF.

This clone was detected only a few times. The chain combines TRBV6-6 with TRBJ1-1, with D maybe TRBD1 (5 bases). Germline CDR1 reads MNHNY; CDR2 reads SVGAGI (reference sequence). This CDR3 is 15 amino acids long. Deletions cut 5 bases from V and 3 bases from J, with 16 bases between. CDR3 sequence: CASSDQGIVYTEAFF. The CDR3 bases are TGTGCCAGCAGTGACCAGGGTATCGTATACACTGAAGCTTTCTTT.

The J gene is TRBJ2-1, the V gene TRBV5-1; tentative D call: TRBD2 (5 bases). Germline CDR1 is SGHRS and CDR2 is YFSETQ. This CDR3 has 16 residues. V was trimmed by 0 bases and J by 0 bases, leaving 10 bases between them. CDR3 sequence: CASSLEGSASYNEQFF. CDR3 DNA: TGCGCCAGCAGCTTGGAGGGTAGCGCCTCCTACAATGAGCAGTTCTTC. The variable domain in full, with the rest retrieved from reference TRBV5-1 and TRBJ2-1, is KAGVTQTPRYLIKTRGQQVTLSCSPISGHRSVSWYQQTPGQGLQFLFEYFSETQRNKGNFPGRFSGRQFSNSRSEMNVSTLELGDSALYLCASSLEGSASYNEQFFGPGTRLTVL.

This clone has just a few counts. The CDR3: CASSDRGPSGVLTF. CDR3 nucleotide sequence: TGCGCCAGCAGCGACAGGGGGCCCTCTGGAGTCCTGACTTTC. The chain carries TRBV5-1 and TRBJ2-6; 10 bases are a match to TRBD1. Germline values: CDR1 SGHRS, CDR2 YFSETQ. CDR3 size: 14 residues. Unmatched junction bases numbered 8, after V lost 4 bases and J lost 13 bases.

The gene calls are TRBV27 and TRBJ2-1; the match to TRBD2 covers 8 bases. Per the germline V gene, CDR1 is MNHEY and CDR2 is SMNVEV (reference sequence). V trimming: 4 bases; J trimming: 3 bases; junction bases outside the gene matches: 14. The CDR3 consists of 18 residues. DNA for the CDR3: TGTGCCAGCAGTTCCCTCGGTGGTAGCGGGACCTACTACAATGAGCAGTTCTTC. Protein product: CASSSLGGSGTYYNEQFF.

This clone has just a few counts. V and J are TRBV7-6 and TRBJ2-1; 9 nucleotides line up with TRBD2. Losses at the gene ends were 1 base for V and 8 bases for J; bases not matched to a gene: 15. The CDR3 is 18 residues long. CDR1 is SGHVS and CDR2 is FNYEAQ in the germline V gene. The CDR3 is CASSLVTAGGVFPDEQFF. DNA for the CDR3: TGTGCCAGCAGCTTAGTTACGGCGGGAGGGGTTTTTCCCGATGAGCAGTTCTTC.

This chain uses TRBV27 with TRBJ1-1, with TRBD1 as a possible D gene (5 bases). CDR1 and CDR2 (germline): MNHEY, SMNVEV (reference sequence). V was trimmed by 6 bases and J by 1 base, leaving 12 bases between them. This CDR3 has 14 residues. CDR3 nucleotide sequence: TGTGCCAGCAGCCGGGGGGGGTCGAACACTGAAGCTTTCTTT. As protein: CASSRGGSNTEAFF.

The rearrangement links TRBV9 to TRBJ2-2, with 9 bases matching TRBD1. CDR3 length: 16 residues. V lost 2 bases, J lost 4 bases, and 6 bases stayed unmatched. Germline lookup yields CDR1 SGDLS and CDR2 YYNGEE. This CDR3 reads CASSVGTGTVTGELFF. In DNA form, the CDR3 reads TGTGCCAGCAGCGTGGGGACAGGGACAGTCACCGGGGAGCTGTTTTTT.

The chain carries TRBV9 and TRBJ2-2; D uncertain. This CDR3 comprises 14 residues. CDR1 and CDR2 (germline): SGDLS, YYNGEE. Trimming shortened V by 0 bases and J by 6 bases, and 9 bases separated the two germline ends. As DNA, the CDR3 is TGTGCCAGCAGCGTAGATATTCTAGCCGGGGAGCTGTTTTTT. This codes for CASSVDILAGELFF.

The rearrangement uses TRBV2 and TRBJ2-1; 9 bases agree with TRBD2. The CDR3 contains 15 residues. In germline, CDR1 is SNHLY, CDR2 FYNNEI. With V trimmed by 5 bases and J by 4 bases, 6 bases remained unmatched. The CDR3 nucleotides read TGTGCCAGCAGTTCCGGGACTAGCCTTTACAATGAGCAGTTCTTC. This gives the protein CASSSGTSLYNEQFF.

The rearrangement joins TRBV5-8 to TRBJ2-3; 10 positions match TRBD2. Trimming took 0 bases from V and 3 from J; bases not matched to a gene: 4. In germline, CDR1 is SGHTS, CDR2 YDEGEE. This CDR3 spans 16 amino acids. The CDR3 DNA sequence: TGTGCCAGCAGCTTGGGGGCTAGCGGGAGTACAGATACGCAGTATTTT. Its translation is CASSLGASGSTDTQYF.

The rearrangement links TRBV5-1 to TRBJ2-3; 8 positions match TRBD2. The germline V gene encodes CDR1 SGHRS and CDR2 YFSETQ. The ends lost 3 bases at V and 1 base at J; junction bases unmatched: 7. The CDR3 has 16 residues. This chain's CDR3 is CASSWQGLVGTDTQYF. The CDR3 nucleotides read TGCGCCAGCAGCTGGCAGGGACTAGTGGGCACAGATACGCAGTATTTT. Together with reference TRBV5-1 and TRBJ2-3, the CDR3 gives the full variable domain: KAGVTQTPRYLIKTRGQQVTLSCSPISGHRSVSWYQQTPGQGLQFLFEYFSETQRNKGNFPGRFSGRQFSNSRSEMNVSTLELGDSALYLCASSWQGLVGTDTQYFGPGTRLTVL.

V is TRBV13 and J is TRBJ1-2; D is unclear. This CDR3 contains 16 residues. The germline V gene encodes CDR1 PRHDT and CDR2 FYEKMQ (reference sequence). Trimming pared 3 bases from V and 1 base from J, leaving 15 bases between. CDR3 nucleotides: TGTGCCAGCAGCTTGCGAGGATACGAATTTAACTATGGCTACACCTTC. Residues: CASSLRGYEFNYGYTF.

This clone was picked up a small number of times. The J gene is TRBJ1-4, the V gene TRBV27; no clear D. The CDR3 length is 14 residues. V lost 5 bases to trimming and J lost 2 bases, with 9 bases between them. Germline-derived CDR1 and CDR2 are MNHEY and SMNVEV (reference sequence). CDR3 sequence: CASSASQTNEKLFF. The CDR3 DNA reads as TGTGCCAGCAGTGCCTCACAGACTAATGAAAAACTGTTTTTT.

This clone was recorded at least ten times. The chain links TRBV27 to TRBJ1-5, with 7 bases that match TRBD1. The CDR3 has 15 residues. The germline CDR1 and CDR2 sequences are MNHEY and SMNVEV (reference sequence). V lost 3 bases and J lost 4; bases outside the gene matches: 6. Here the CDR3 reads CASSFYPTGNQPQHF. The CDR3 nucleotides are TGTGCCAGCAGTTTCTACCCGACAGGGAATCAGCCCCAGCATTTT.

The chain employs TRBV18 and TRBJ2-3; 8 nucleotides agree with TRBD1. Germline V gene data show CDR1 as KGHSH and CDR2 as LQKENI. Unmatched junction bases numbered 6, after V lost 3 bases and J lost 4 bases. This CDR3 is built from 15 residues. The CDR3 coding sequence is TGTGCCAGCTCACCGCGGACAGGGTCCCCAGATACGCAGTATTTT. This codes for CASSPRTGSPDTQYF.

A single count supports this clone. The rearrangement uses TRBV5-1 and TRBJ2-7; D gene unclear. V lost 4 bases and J 0 bases, leaving 14 bases between the germline ends. This CDR3 region has 15 residues. Looked up from germline, CDR1 is SGHRS and CDR2 is YFSETQ. CDR3 sequence reads: CASSPQGVSSYEQYF. In DNA, the CDR3 is TGCGCCAGCAGCCCTCAAGGAGTTAGCTCCTACGAGCAGTACTTC.

This chain joins TRBV6-5 and TRBJ2-7; 10 bases align to TRBD2. The J segment lost 2 bases and the V segment lost 2 bases, leaving 3 bases of the junction unmatched. The CDR3 loop spans 15 amino acids. Germline CDR1 is MNHEY and CDR2 is SVGAGI. DNA for the CDR3: TGTGCCAGCAGTTACAGGCTAGCGGGAGCCTACGAGCAGTACTTC. Protein product: CASSYRLAGAYEQYF.

This chain links TRBV5-1 with TRBJ2-6, with TRBD1 matching over 7 bases. V trimming: 5 bases; J trimming: 0 bases; junction bases outside the gene matches: 14. The CDR3 sequence is 19 residues long. The germline CDR1 and CDR2 sequences are SGHRS and YFSETQ. The CDR3 here is CASRSPDRVSVSGANVLTF. In DNA, the CDR3 is TGCGCCAGCAGATCACCCGACAGGGTAAGCGTCTCTGGGGCCAACGTCCTGACTTTC.

V and J are TRBV15 and TRBJ2-7; maybe TRBD2 (6 bases). The CDR3 sequence is 19 residues long. The V and J ends lost 0 bases and 0 bases respectively, with 21 bases between them. The germline V gene encodes CDR1 LNHNV and CDR2 YYDKDF (reference sequence). The CDR3 loop reads CATSRDYTKASASSYEQYF. The CDR3 DNA is TGTGCCACCAGCAGAGATTACACTAAGGCTAGCGCTAGCTCCTACGAGCAGTACTTC.

The rearrangement joins TRBV7-9 to TRBJ1-4, with D possibly matching TRBD1 (6 bases). Germline V gene lookup returns CDR1 SEHNR and CDR2 FQNEAQ (reference sequence). There are 13 residues in the CDR3. The V end was cut by 1 base, the J end by 7 bases, with 7 bases between. CDR3 bases: TGTGCCAGCAGCTTAGACAGGGTTGAAAAACTGTTTTTT. Protein product: CASSLDRVEKLFF.

V and J are TRBV6-1 and TRBJ1-5; 10 positions agree with TRBD1. The V segment lost 7 bases and the J segment 4 bases; nucleotides outside the gene matches: 4. Germline V gene data show CDR1 as MNHNS and CDR2 as SASEGT. CDR3 length equals 14 residues. The CDR3 DNA reads TGTGCCAGCACTAGGACAGGGGGAAATCAGCCCCAGCATTTT. It specifies CASTRTGGNQPQHF.

This clone has just a few counts. Other DNA sequences of this sample code for an identical CDR3. The rearrangement uses TRBV5-1 and TRBJ2-1; D is uncertain. Germline V gene sequence: CDR1 SGHRS, CDR2 YFSETQ. This CDR3 spans 14 amino acids. Trimming left V 0 bases short and J 4 bases short, with 8 bases between. The CDR3, as DNA: TGCGCCAGCAGCTTGGGGAGCGTATACAATGAGCAGTTCTTC. It is translated as CASSLGSVYNEQFF.

Notes on this clone: The same CDR3 can be traced to other DNA sequences in this sample. This chain joins TRBV2 and TRBJ2-1; D not certain. Germline CDR1 reads SNHLY; CDR2 reads FYNNEI. V lost 3 bases and J lost 6, with 6 bases in between. The CDR3 length is 12 residues. The CDR3 region has the DNA TGTGCCAGCAGTGATCGAGGCAATGAGCAGTTCTTC. It encodes CASSDRGNEQFF.

This sequence joins TRBV10-3 and TRBJ2-1, with TRBD2 identical over 12 bases. The CDR3 loop spans 15 amino acids. V lost 6 bases to trimming and J lost 2 bases; unmatched junction nucleotides: 2. CDR1 is ENHRY, CDR2 SYGVKD, per germline. The chain's CDR3 is CAIRSSGRAYNEQFF. The DNA of the CDR3 is TGTGCCATCAGGTCTAGCGGGAGGGCCTACAATGAGCAGTTCTTC.

The chain couples TRBV9 to TRBJ2-7; 7 positions match TRBD1. Germline V gene sequence: CDR1 SGDLS, CDR2 YYNGEE. J gave up 2 bases and V 4 bases, and 9 bases lay outside the gene matches. The CDR3 has 15 amino acids. The CDR3 spells CASSPRQGHTYEQYF. The CDR3 DNA sequence: TGTGCCAGCAGCCCCCGACAGGGACATACCTACGAGCAGTACTTC.

This clone was observed a few times. V usage is TRBV6-4 and J usage is TRBJ2-1; TRBD1 is a possible D gene (5 bases). Trimming stripped 0 bases from V and 6 bases from J, with 12 bases between. This CDR3 contains 15 residues. Germline V CDR1 and CDR2: MRHNA, SNTAGT. CDR3 protein: CASSDSSDTGNEQFF. In DNA form, the CDR3 reads TGTGCCAGCAGTGACTCCTCGGACACGGGCAATGAGCAGTTCTTC.

This clone has only a few counts. The CDR3 sequence: CASSQDLTRGGNEKLFF. Written as DNA, the CDR3 is TGCGCCAGCAGCCAAGATTTGACACGAGGGGGTAATGAAAAACTGTTTTTT. This chain joins TRBV4-1 and TRBJ1-4, with TRBD1 as a possible D gene (6 bases). Germline lookup yields CDR1 MGHRA and CDR2 YSYEKL. Between the trimmed V and J ends, which lost 0 bases and 4 bases, there was a span of 15 bases. CDR3 length: 17 residues.

This clone was seen only once. V is TRBV28 and J is TRBJ2-7, with TRBD1 as a possible D gene (7 bases). The CDR3 contains 14 residues. CDR1 is MDHEN, CDR2 SYDVKM, per germline. Deletions cut 4 bases from V and 4 bases from J, with 14 bases between. CDR3 region: CASSSSGGRYEQYF. CDR3 bases: TGTGCCAGCAGTTCCTCAGGGGGGAGGTACGAGCAGTACTTC.

This clone was observed a few times. At the DNA level, this CDR3 is encoded by other sequences in the same sample as well. CDR3 region: CASSRGNNQPQHF. The CDR3 nucleotides are TGTGCCAGCAGCAGGGGGAACAATCAGCCCCAGCATTTT. The chain combines TRBV25-1 with TRBJ1-5; TRBD1 agrees at 7 bases. V lost 6 bases and J lost 3; bases outside the gene matches: 2. Germline loops: CDR1 MGHDK, CDR2 SYGVNS. CDR3 size: 13 residues.

The chain is built from TRBV18 and TRBJ1-1, with 9 bases lining up with TRBD1. The CDR3 sequence is 17 residues long. The V and J ends lost 0 bases and 0 bases, in that order; junction bases with no gene match: 5. Germline V CDR1 and CDR2: KGHSH, LQKENI. The CDR3 nucleotides are TGTGCCAGCTCACCACCAGGGACAGGGAACATGAACACTGAAGCTTTCTTT. It translates to CASSPPGTGNMNTEAFF.